This TCR beta chain was captured by sequencing in a study of T cells expressing NK-cell markers (dated by TCRdb to the early 2020s). Turning to the overall study: Seven to nine donors provided sorted CD3+CD56+NKG2C+, CD3+CD56+NKG2C- and CD3+CD56-NKG2C+ T-cell subsets, whose TCR beta-chain repertoires were profiled. Among the eight sequenced donors, only one was HCMV-seronegative, while the other seven were HCMV-seropositive. Randomly selected healthy volunteers, three men and five women, were used as the eight sequenced donors. Libraries were sequenced as 2 x 150 bp reads on Illumina HiSeq 2000/2500, MiSeq or NextSeq. The full study reports these points: It remained unclear whether the expanded NKG2C-expressing T cell clones were specific for HCMV antigens. In more than 5 donors, the dominant CD3+CD56+NKG2C+ clonotypes were found to rank among the top 10 CD8+ clonotypes and to make up about 1.0-7.5% of CD8+ T cells. Those dominant clonotypes were again the most abundant among CD3+CD56-NKG2C+ cells in a few donors, at about 28.3-60.1%.

The data were produced on an Illumina HiSeq 2000. The TCR beta cDNA libraries were made using 5'RACE template switching, a step that added both a universal primer site and unique molecular identifiers. Priming for cDNA synthesis came from the TCR beta constant segment, and two successive PCR amplification steps followed. The original pipeline was this. MIGEC was used to demultiplex reads and group reads by UMI, and MiTCR was used to assemble and quantify clonotypes. Only TCR cDNA sequences supported by at least two reads were kept to exclude erroneous sequences. Downstream repertoire analysis used the tcR package, and clonotypes were matched across fractions by CDR3 nucleotide sequence plus V segment. VDJmatch was used to annotate antigen specificity against VDJdb, with one amino acid substitution in CDR3 allowed. The reads were reprocessed in TCRdb, with one entry per CDR3 protein sequence and no accompanying DNA. TCRdb, rather than the study authors, made the V and J calls. The data table for this sample lists about 260,000 distinct CDR3 sequences. Approximately 0.42% of the sample goes to the ten largest clones.

HCMV serostatus was determined by detecting HCMV-specific IgG in serum with a commercial ELISA kit. Peripheral blood mononuclear cells were isolated from blood by Ficoll density gradient centrifugation. Remarks on this clonotype: This clone's antigen is unknown.

The germline V gene gives CDR1 as MGHRA and CDR2 as YSYEKL. The CDR3 contains 14 residues, cysteine and phenylalanine counted. This entry has no DNA. The specimen sequenced was blood T cells: a sorted CD56 or NKG2C T cell subset, CD4+ or CD8+ T cells, or bulk PBMC T cells (not recorded which). The clonotype comes from a man younger than 30 in good health. Donor details come from another sample of the same person, matched by shared clones. The chain couples TRBV4-1 to TRBJ1-1; there is no DNA to check the TCRdb D call of TRBD1. The CDR3 in this case is CASSPQPGQPEAFF.